A selection of T cell receptor beta chains follows, all from one sample in a study of metastatic and nonmetastatic thyroid tumors. MiXCR re-clonotyped the PCR reads for TCRdb. The table lists 30,000 to 45,000 clones, less than 25% of them singletons. Sequencing was carried out using blood. These receptors all come from a female donor with papillary thyroid cancer or a benign thyroid nodule (not recorded which). Some clones in this sample may be carry-over from other donors' samples. Each CDR3 is given with its conserved first and last residue. The D gene is left open where the match is weak.

v_gene | d_gene | CDR3aa
TRBV9 | - | CASSVSGLGTEAFF
TRBV6-2/TRBV6-3 | - | CASSYDGETFYEQYF
TRBV12-3/TRBV12-4 | - | CASSRASNSPLHF
TRBV19 | TRBD2 | CSSSMGTSLELFF
TRBV9 | - | CASSVGHRLSYEQYF
TRBV28 | - | CASGDRDGASYEQYF
TRBV28 | TRBD2 | CASSLYSGRASEQFF
TRBV19 | - | CASRIRGGINEKLFF
TRBV6-1 | - | CASKRASGGLRDSPLHF
TRBV27 | TRBD1 | CASSVQGDTEAFF
TRBV28 | - | CASSTVVWGASDEAFF
TRBV25-1 | - | CASGRSRGSSYNEQFF
TRBV7-6 | - | CASSSTEQTLHF
TRBV6-2/TRBV6-3 | - | CASSYKGTAFF
TRBV2 | - | CASDRKGWGYTF
TRBV20-1 | TRBD2 | CSARGGLAGVRETQYF
TRBV5-1 | TRBD1 | CASSGQGPRNSEAFF
TRBV28 | - | CASTAELWAGGDTQYF
TRBV7-8 | - | CASSSNGGSEKLFF
TRBV12-3/TRBV12-4 | TRBD2 | CASSFSPPGLADYNEQFF
TRBV5-1 | - | CASSSGGGGPNEQFF
TRBV7-8 | - | CASSPARTDTQYF
TRBV7-3 | - | CASSLSFFTGELFF
TRBV27 | - | CASSFLGTEQFF
TRBV3-1 | TRBD2 | CASSQELARETQYF
TRBV12-3/TRBV12-4 | - | CASSWATATYEQYF
TRBV7-2 | - | CASSLLRTIQTQYF
TRBV3-1 | - | CASSQEPGLRSYEQYF
TRBV27 | - | CATRLVTPQSYEQYF
TRBV9 | - | CASATRDFASPPYEQFF
TRBV6-6 | - | CASSYSFAGVGTEAFF
TRBV28 | - | CASSFAAWVWNEKLFF
TRBV2 | - | CSRTAVLYCYTF
TRBV5-1 | - | CSSSLDGIGSYEQYF
TRBV24-1 | TRBD1 | CATSTGTGAWGNQPQHF
TRBV28 | - | CASKEISGSNVLTF
TRBV6-5 | - | CASSYGSDTQYF
TRBV27 | - | CASSPGTSNRYEQYF
TRBV30 | - | CAWSGLGSWDTQYF
TRBV20-1 | TRBD2 | CSARVSGIFYNEQFF
TRBV12-3/TRBV12-4 | - | CASRQTSFGTDTQYF
TRBV3-1 | - | CASSPGAGTEAFF
TRBV19 | - | CASRDGYTEAFF